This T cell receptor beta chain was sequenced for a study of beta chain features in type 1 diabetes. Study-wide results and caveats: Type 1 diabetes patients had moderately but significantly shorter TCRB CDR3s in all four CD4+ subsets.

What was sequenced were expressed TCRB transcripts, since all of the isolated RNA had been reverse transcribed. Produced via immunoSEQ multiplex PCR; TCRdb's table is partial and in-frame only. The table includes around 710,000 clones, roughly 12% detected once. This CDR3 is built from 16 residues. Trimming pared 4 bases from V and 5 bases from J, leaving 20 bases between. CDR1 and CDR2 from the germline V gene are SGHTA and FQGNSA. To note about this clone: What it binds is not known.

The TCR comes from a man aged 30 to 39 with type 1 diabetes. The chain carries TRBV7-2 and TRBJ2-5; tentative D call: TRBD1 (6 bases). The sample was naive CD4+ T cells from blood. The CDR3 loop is CASSWSNSGTTETQYF. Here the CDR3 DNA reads TGTGCCAGCAGCTGGTCCAACTCCGGGACAACGGAGACCCAGTACTTC.